This T cell receptor (beta chain) was obtained from a study of TIL therapy for anti-PD-1-resistant metastatic lung cancer. About the study: Tumors had a median PD-L1 proportion score of about 6%.

Per germline, CDR1 MDHEN and CDR2 SYDVKM. The CDR3 sequence is 17 residues long. Trimming cost V 6 bases and J 6 bases, with 24 bases left between them. As for time point: pre-treatment sample, taken before nivolumab and TIL therapy. Sequencing used immunoSEQ v3. The data were produced by immunoSEQ multiplex PCR, yet TCRdb's version contains in-frame clones alone and is incomplete. The sample holds roughly 60,000 clones; less than 75% are singletons and the top ten take around 1.7%. The material sequenced was blood, taken at baseline. The source of this sequence is a person aged 25 to 79 with non-small cell lung cancer. The chain joins TRBV28 to TRBJ1-5, with D maybe TRBD1 (5 bases). Here the CDR3 DNA reads TGTGCCAGCAGGGCTCTACCCGGACAAGGGGTCGGTCAGCCCCAGCATTTT. Residues: CASRALPGQGVGQPQHF.